This T cell receptor (beta chain) originates from a study of blood T cells in healthy people across ages. Whole-study findings and limits: Since the PBMCs were unsorted, naive and antigen-experienced cells could not be conclusively compared.

RNA extraction gave at least 5.5 micrograms of total RNA per sample. The ends were cut back, 0 bases at V and 7 bases at J, with 15 bases in the middle. CDR1 is SNHLY, CDR2 FYNNEI, per germline. The CDR3 is 15 amino acids. Together with a sample-barcoded 5' primer, a J-beta primer mix was included in a second PCR lasting roughly 6 to 12 cycles. At least 2.5 million CDR3-containing paired-end reads were obtained per sample. TCRdb reprocessed the 5' RACE reads with MiXCR, giving one entry per CDR3 protein. The table shows 720,000 or so distinct CDR3 sequences, with around 38% occurring only once. This clonotype was counted between two and nine times. Its antigen is unidentified.

The V call is TRBV2, the J call TRBJ1-2; perhaps TRBD1 as D (6 bases). This TCR was recovered from a man older than 75 in good health. Sequencing was carried out using blood. The CDR3 region is CASSEALSGAGGYTF. CDR3 sequence (DNA): TGTGCCAGCAGTGAAGCGCTTTCAGGGGCCGGTGGCTACACCTTC. The full variable domain, with the rest looked up from reference TRBV2 and TRBJ1-2, is EPEVTQTPSHQVTQMGQEVILRCVPISNHLYFYWYRQILGQKVEFLVSFYNNEISEKSEIFDDQFSVERPDGSNFTLKIRSTKLEDSAMYFCASSEALSGAGGYTFGSGTRLTVV.